Below, 10 T cell receptor beta chains from the same sample are listed, as sequenced in a study of early stage breast cancer tumors. The table came from immunoSEQ multiplex PCR; TCRdb's copy has only in-frame clones and leaves some out. The sample has roughly 20,000 clones, around 80% seen once; the top ten hold under 2%. The sample consisted of blood. These receptors were taken from a person aged 65 to 85 with breast cancer.

CDR3 DNA: TGTGCCAGCAGCCCCGAGTCCCGGGGGGTCGAGCAGTACTTC. Amino acid sequence: CASSPESRGVEQYF. The chain links TRBV4-2 to TRBJ2-7, with TRBD2 matching 7 bases. After removal of 4 bases from V and 6 bases from J, the junction contained 9 bases not matched to a gene. The V gene's germline CDR1 is LGHNA and CDR2 YNFKEQ. The CDR3 has 14 residues.

The rearrangement links TRBV7-9 to TRBJ1-3; TRBD1 aligns across 8 bases. The CDR3 has 15 amino acids. V lost 5 bases and J lost 0; bases outside the gene matches: 3. Germline CDR1 SEHNR, CDR2 FQNEAQ (reference sequence). CDR3 bases: TGTGCCAGCAGCCCAACAGGGGGCTCTGGAAACACCATATATTTT. Protein product: CASSPTGGSGNTIYF. Using reference TRBV7-9 and TRBJ1-3 for the parts outside the CDR3, the full variable domain is DTGVSQNPRHKITKRGQNVTFRCDPISEHNRLYWYRQTLGQGPEFLTYFQNEAQLEKSRLLSDRFSAERPKGSFSTLEIQRTEQGDSAMYLCASSPTGGSGNTIYFGEGSWLTVV.

A few counts support this clone. This chain links TRBV6-5 with TRBJ1-5; D is unclear. This CDR3 has 13 residues. The germline gives CDR1 MNHEY, CDR2 SVGAGI. V lost 6 bases, J lost 0 bases, and 6 bases lay in between. Here the CDR3 reads CASSEVSNQPQHF. The DNA for the CDR3 is TGTGCCAGCAGCGAGGTTAGCAATCAGCCCCAGCATTTT.

The genes are TRBV7-9 and TRBJ2-1; perhaps TRBD1 as D (6 bases). V dropped 5 bases and J dropped 4 bases, with 21 bases sitting between them. CDR3 size: 17 residues. The V gene's germline CDR1 is SEHNR and CDR2 FQNEAQ (reference sequence). CDR3 in amino acids: CASSLSLTGLGYNEQFF. The CDR3 nucleotides read TGTGCCAGCAGCCTAAGCCTTACAGGGCTAGGATACAATGAGCAGTTCTTC.

This clone was detected only once. The rearrangement links TRBV6-5 to TRBJ1-5; 7 nucleotides line up with TRBD1. The V gene end was trimmed by 6 bases and the J gene end by 2 bases; junction bases not matched to a gene: 7. In germline, CDR1 is MNHEY, CDR2 SVGAGI. This CDR3 comprises 15 residues. The CDR3 DNA reads TGTGCCAGCAGAATTACAGGGGTCGGCAATCAGCCCCAGCATTTT. It encodes CASRITGVGNQPQHF.

The chain links TRBV27 to TRBJ1-2, with a tentative D call TRBD1 (6 bases). This CDR3 is 13 amino acids long. The ends were cut back, 2 bases at V and 4 bases at J, with 8 bases in the middle. The germline CDR1 and CDR2 sequences are MNHEY and SMNVEV (reference sequence). The CDR3 protein is CASSLRGSYGYTF. DNA for the CDR3: TGTGCCAGCAGTTTAAGGGGGAGCTATGGCTACACCTTC.

This chain joins TRBV4-3 and TRBJ1-2; D may be TRBD1 (5 bases). CDR3 length equals 16 residues. Trimming removed 4 bases at V and 6 bases at J, with 21 bases between. Germline V lookup: CDR1 LGHNA, CDR2 YSLEER. Here the CDR3 reads CASSRAGGGVLDGYTF. CDR3 bases: TGCGCCAGCAGCCGCGCGGGGGGAGGGGTATTAGATGGCTACACCTTC.

This chain uses TRBV7-8 with TRBJ1-1, with D possibly TRBD1 on 6 matching bases. The CDR3 has 15 residues. CDR1 and CDR2 from the germline V gene are SGHVS and FQNEAQ. V lost 5 bases and J 1 base, leaving 14 bases between the germline ends. For the CDR3, the DNA is TGTGCCAGCAGCGCCCAATTGGGACAGAACACTGAAGCTTTCTTT. Translated, it gives CASSAQLGQNTEAFF.

This chain's CDR3 is CASSLRGPGTEAFF. In nucleotides, the CDR3 is TGCGCCAGCAGCCTGCGGGGCCCGGGCACTGAAGCTTTCTTT. This chain joins TRBV5-1 and TRBJ1-1; D may be TRBD1 (5 bases). The germline V gene encodes CDR1 SGHRS and CDR2 YFSETQ. Trimming took off 4 bases at V and 4 bases at J, with 14 bases between the two ends. The CDR3 is made up of 14 amino acids.

J is TRBJ2-1 and V is TRBV11-1, with 10 bases identical to TRBD2. Germline CDR1 SGHAT, CDR2 FQDESV (reference sequence). V was pared by 0 bases and J by 8 bases, with 7 bases of the junction left unmatched. This CDR3 region has 16 residues. This CDR3 is CASSLAPSSGGHEQFF. The CDR3 DNA is TGTGCCAGCAGCTTAGCGCCGTCTAGCGGGGGACATGAGCAGTTCTTC.